This passage covers 21 T cell receptor beta chains from one sample sequenced in a study of T cell responses to AZD1222 COVID-19 vaccine. The data were produced by immunoSEQ multiplex PCR, yet TCRdb's version contains in-frame clones alone and is incomplete. The repertoire holds nearly 35,000 clones, with approximately 84% as singletons. The sample was peripheral blood, taken 28 days after the second AZD1222 dose. The receptors here all came from an adult who received the AZD1222 COVID-19 vaccine.

This CDR3 reads CASSLEVNSPLHF. The CDR3, as DNA: TGTGCCAGCAGCTTGGAGGTGAATTCACCCCTCCACTTT. The rearrangement links TRBV5-4 to TRBJ1-6; D is undetermined. The CDR3 loop spans 13 amino acids. V lost 0 bases, J lost 7 bases, and 5 bases lay in between. Germline-derived CDR1 and CDR2 are SGHNT and YYREEE (reference sequence).

The chain employs TRBV5-1 and TRBJ2-7; a possible D gene is TRBD1 (7 bases). With 2 bases removed from V and 0 bases from J, the gap between germline ends came to 15 bases. Germline lookup yields CDR1 SGHRS and CDR2 YFSETQ. This CDR3 has 16 residues. The CDR3 sequence is CASSLGGTVGSYEQYF. CDR3 bases: TGCGCCAGCAGCTTAGGAGGGACAGTAGGCTCCTACGAGCAGTACTTC.

This clone showed up just a few times. J is TRBJ2-7 and V is TRBV19; D perhaps matches TRBD2 (5 bases). CDR3 length equals 13 residues. Germline V gene data show CDR1 as LNHDA and CDR2 as SQIVND (reference sequence). Trimming cost V 8 bases and J 5 bases, with 16 bases left between them. The CDR3 protein is CASQTLESDEQYF. The CDR3 region has the DNA TGTGCCAGTCAGACACTAGAATCGGACGAGCAGTACTTC.

This clone was picked up one time. V and J are TRBV18 and TRBJ1-2; TRBD1 might be the D (6 bases). This CDR3 contains 14 residues. Trimming took off 1 base at V and 3 bases at J, with 9 bases between the two ends. Germline-derived CDR1 and CDR2 are KGHSH and LQKENI. CDR3 sequence reads: CASSPQKGDYGYTF. The CDR3 nucleotides read TGTGCCAGCTCACCACAAAAGGGGGACTATGGCTACACCTTC. The full variable domain, completed using reference TRBV18 and TRBJ1-2, is NAGVMQNPRHLVRRRGQEARLRCSPMKGHSHVYWYRQLPEEGLKFMVYLQKENIIDESGMPKERFSAEFPKEGPSILRIQQVVRGDSAAYFCASSPQKGDYGYTFGSGTRLTVV.

The CDR3 sequence is CASSLGSSGANVLTF. Written as DNA, the CDR3 is TGTGCCAGCAGCCTAGGGTCCTCTGGGGCCAACGTCCTGACTTTC. V and J are TRBV11-2 and TRBJ2-6; unclear D gene. This CDR3 spans 15 amino acids. Germline CDR1 is SGHAT and CDR2 is FQNNGV. V shed 5 bases and J shed 0 bases, with 8 bases lying between them.

The gene calls are TRBV18 and TRBJ2-5; the match to TRBD1 covers 7 bases. CDR1 is KGHSH, CDR2 LQKENI, per germline. The CDR3 runs 13 residues. J lost 3 bases, V lost 8 bases, and 6 bases had no gene match. The CDR3 bases are TGTGCCAGCGCAGGGGGATTAGAAGAGACCCAGTACTTC. This translates into CASAGGLEETQYF.

This chain links TRBV6-5 with TRBJ2-5; 7 nucleotides align to TRBD1. The germline V gene encodes CDR1 MNHEY and CDR2 SVGAGI. The CDR3 spans 13 residues. Trimming cost V 6 bases and J 4 bases; bases outside gene matches: 5. CDR3: CASSQRDRETQYF. In DNA, the CDR3 is TGTGCCAGCAGCCAAAGGGACAGAGAGACCCAGTACTTC.

This chain connects TRBV7-9 to TRBJ2-1; a weak D match, TRBD2 (6 bases). V gave up 5 bases and J gave up 6 bases, with 14 bases separating them. Germline loops: CDR1 SEHNR, CDR2 FQNEAQ (reference sequence). The CDR3 loop spans 14 amino acids. The CDR3 DNA follows: TGTGCCAGCAGCCCCCGGGACTTCCGCAATGAGCAGTTCTTC. This sequence encodes CASSPRDFRNEQFF.

This clone was detected only once. V gene TRBV4-1 combines with J gene TRBJ2-4, with D maybe TRBD2 (6 bases). CDR3 length equals 15 residues. The ends were cut back, 1 base at V and 1 base at J, with 8 bases in the middle. CDR1 is MGHRA and CDR2 is YSYEKL in the germline V gene. CDR3 sequence: CASSQAGAAKNIQYF. For the CDR3, the DNA is TGCGCCAGCAGCCAAGCGGGAGCCGCCAAAAACATTCAGTACTTC.

The chain has TRBV19 and TRBJ1-1, with TRBD1 matching over 8 bases. The CDR3 runs to 14 residues. Germline V gene data show CDR1 as LNHDA and CDR2 as SQIVND (reference sequence). V dropped 5 bases and J dropped 7; count of bases not matched to a gene: 9. This CDR3 reads CASSAQGAGDEAFF. CDR3 in DNA: TGTGCCAGTAGTGCGCAGGGGGCTGGGGATGAAGCTTTCTTT.

The rearrangement uses TRBV3-1 (or the pseudogene TRBV3-2) and TRBJ2-7, with 9 bases fitting TRBD1. This CDR3 is 16 amino acids long. Germline lookup yields CDR1 LGHDT and CDR2 YNNKEL (reference sequence). V was clipped by 2 bases and J by 5 bases; unmatched bases: 10. CDR3 loop: CASSQNLGTGRNEQYF. Written as DNA, the CDR3 is TGTGCCAGCAGCCAAAACCTCGGGACAGGGAGGAACGAGCAGTACTTC.

The chain recombines TRBV3-1 (or the pseudogene TRBV3-2) with TRBJ1-4; 7 bases match TRBD1. The germline gives CDR1 LGHDT, CDR2 YNNKEL (reference sequence). The V segment lost 2 bases and the J segment 0 bases; nucleotides outside the gene matches: 3. The CDR3 contains 16 residues. CDR3 amino acids: CASSQLTGTTNEKLFF. CDR3 sequence (DNA): TGTGCCAGCAGCCAACTGACAGGGACAACTAATGAAAAACTGTTTTTT.

V is TRBV7-2 and J is TRBJ2-3; TRBD2 matches 9 bases. The CDR3 is made up of 17 amino acids. CDR1 and CDR2 from the germline V gene are SGHTA and FQGNSA. The V segment lost 0 bases and the J segment 5 bases; nucleotides outside the gene matches: 9. The CDR3 region is CASSLAVRGGQGDTQYF. The CDR3 DNA reads as TGTGCCAGCAGCTTAGCGGTGCGGGGGGGCCAAGGAGATACGCAGTATTTT. Variable domain in full (rest from reference TRBV7-2 and TRBJ2-3): GAGVSQSPSNKVTEKGKDVELRCDPISGHTALYWYRQSLGQGLEFLIYFQGNSAPDKSGLPSDRFSAERTGGSVSTLTIQRTQQEDSAVYLCASSLAVRGGQGDTQYFGPGTRLTVL.

The CDR3 nucleotides are TGCGCCAGCAGCCACACGACAGGGAGGGACGAAAAACTGTTTTTT. The encoded protein is CASSHTTGRDEKLFF. This rearrangement joins TRBV4-1 to TRBJ1-4, with 7 positions matching TRBD1. CDR1 is MGHRA, CDR2 YSYEKL, per germline. The CDR3 loop spans 15 amino acids. Trimming at V came to 3 bases and at J to 8 bases, leaving 9 bases not matched to a gene.

This CDR3 is CATSVGTDTGELFF. In DNA form, the CDR3 reads TGTGCCACCAGTGTGGGTACGGACACCGGGGAGCTGTTTTTT. The rearrangement uses TRBV24-1 and TRBJ2-2; no definite D call. Germline CDR1 reads KGHDR; CDR2 reads SFDVKD. CDR3 length equals 14 residues. V lost 5 bases, J lost 3 bases, and 9 bases lay in between.

The chain employs TRBV10-3 and TRBJ2-3; 13 positions match TRBD2. CDR1 is ENHRY, CDR2 SYGVKD, per germline. The CDR3 loop spans 16 amino acids. The V and J ends lost 2 bases and 6 bases, in that order; junction bases with no gene match: 5. The CDR3 sequence: CAISEGTSGRGDTQYF. The CDR3 DNA is TGTGCCATCAGTGAGGGAACTAGCGGGAGGGGGGATACGCAGTATTTT.

This clone came up once. The genes are TRBV10-1 and TRBJ1-5; possible D gene TRBD1, 5 bases. Germline V gives CDR1 WNHNN, CDR2 SYGVQD (reference sequence). The CDR3 runs 14 residues. V lost 11 bases and J 0 bases, leaving 14 bases between the germline ends. The chain's CDR3 is CAGPNRGSNQPQHF. CDR3 nucleotide sequence: TGCGCCGGCCCTAATAGGGGTAGCAATCAGCCCCAGCATTTT.

The V and J genes are TRBV3-1 (or the pseudogene TRBV3-2) and TRBJ1-6; D is undetermined. CDR1 and CDR2 (germline): LGHDT, YNNKEL (reference sequence). Trimming shortened V by 4 bases and J by 10 bases, and 11 bases separated the two germline ends. The CDR3 consists of 13 residues. This chain's CDR3 is CASSLDPLSPLHF. The CDR3 bases are TGTGCCAGCAGCCTTGATCCATTATCACCCCTCCACTTT.

The chain uses TRBV29-1 and TRBJ1-2; D ambiguous. This CDR3 region has 12 residues. Per germline, CDR1 SQVTM and CDR2 ANQGSEA. Trimming took 1 base from V and 8 from J, leaving 11 bases between them. This CDR3 is CSVEGLSEGYTF. As DNA, the CDR3 is TGCAGCGTTGAAGGTCTGTCAGAGGGCTACACCTTC.

The chain combines TRBV3-1 (or the pseudogene TRBV3-2) with TRBJ2-2; no reliable D call. The V end lost 3 bases, the J end lost 7 bases, and 15 bases lay between the germline ends. The CDR3 sequence is 15 residues long. CDR1 and CDR2 from the germline V gene are LGHDT and YNNKEL (reference sequence). In nucleotides, the CDR3 is TGTGCCAGCAGCCAGGGCCCTCTAAAGGGCGGGGAGCTGTTTTTT. It specifies CASSQGPLKGGELFF.

This clone came up a few times. The chain joins TRBV5-1 to TRBJ1-5, with 8 bases aligning to TRBD1. V shed 5 bases and J 5 bases; nucleotides not matched to a gene: 6. Germline CDR1 reads SGHRS; CDR2 reads YFSETQ. The CDR3 runs 14 residues. The CDR3 DNA reads TGCGCCAGCAGACCCTCGACAGGGGATCAGCCCCAGCATTTT. It encodes CASRPSTGDQPQHF.